This TCR beta chain emerged from a study of T-cell reconstitution after alpha-beta-depleted transplantation in children (TCRdb year 2016). Notes on the research overall: Using TCR repertoire profiling, the study followed T-cell immune reconstitution in a quantitative way in children after TCRalphabeta/CD19-depleted allogeneic hematopoietic cell transplantation.

Study-level results and caveats: The apparently early alphabetaT-cell count recovery about two months after transplant was reportedly dependent on only several hundred rapidly expanded clones derived from non-depleted graft cells. The high TCRbeta diversity at day 60 in some patients was ascribed to recipient T cells and intrathymic progenitors that had survived conditioning. The frequencies of hyperexpanded clones fell over the following months, and after one year, T-cell counts and TCRbeta diversity were mostly attributed to newly produced T cells.

This clonotype was seen a few times. This receptor's antigen is unknown. Base qualities are not at hand, and no much larger clone is one base apart. The treatment or condition label on this specimen signifies: allogeneic hematopoietic cell transplantation with graft depleted of TCRalphabeta T cells and CD19 B cells. TCRalphabeta/CD19-depleted allogeneic hematopoietic cell grafts were given to the transplant recipients, all of whom were children. Library preparation was by PCR. Sequenced using an Illumina HiSeq 2500. To normalize quantification of the TCRbeta repertoire, the TCR libraries were built with molecular barcoding that relied on unique molecular identifiers. TCRdb handled the public reads itself, with Q25 trimming in fastp and clone calling in MiXCR, and kept productive beta chains. A single entry per CDR3 protein holds the most common genes and DNA from its merged rows. For this sample there are fewer than 550,000 distinct CDR3 sequences; over 10% appear just once. The ten most abundant clones make up about 14% of the sample.

This sample comprised PBMCs, mostly from graft donor cells, obtained 180 days after TCRalphabeta/CD19-depleted stem cell transplant. The receptor was derived from a female patient between 2 and 15 years old who had a stem cell transplant for aplastic anemia, so the T cells may come from the graft donor.

The CDR3 loop reads CSGHWLAGGGGYNEQFF. The nucleotide sequence reads TGCAGCGGGCACTGGCTAGCGGGAGGGGGGGGATACAATGAGCAGTTCTTC. The chain links TRBV29-1 with TRBJ2-1, and 12 junction bases match TRBD2. V loses 7 bases at its end and J loses 4 bases; junction bases beyond the gene matches: 14. According to the germline V gene, CDR1 reads SQVTM and CDR2 reads ANQGSEA. Including cysteine and phenylalanine, the CDR3 has 17 amino acids. Only the CDR3 portion is preserved as DNA: 51 bases, with reading frame beginning at the first base.